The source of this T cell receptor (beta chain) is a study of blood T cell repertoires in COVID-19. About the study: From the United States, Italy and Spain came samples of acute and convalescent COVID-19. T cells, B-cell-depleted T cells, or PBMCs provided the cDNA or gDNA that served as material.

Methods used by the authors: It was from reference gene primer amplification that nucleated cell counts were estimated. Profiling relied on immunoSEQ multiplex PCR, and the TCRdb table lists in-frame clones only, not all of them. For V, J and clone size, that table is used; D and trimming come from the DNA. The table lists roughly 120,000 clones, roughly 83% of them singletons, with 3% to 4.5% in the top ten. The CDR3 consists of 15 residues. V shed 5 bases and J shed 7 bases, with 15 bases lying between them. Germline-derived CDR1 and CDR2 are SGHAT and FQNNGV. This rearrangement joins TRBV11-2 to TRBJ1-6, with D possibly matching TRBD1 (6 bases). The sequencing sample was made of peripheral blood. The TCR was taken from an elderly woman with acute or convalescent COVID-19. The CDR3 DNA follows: TGTGCCAGCAGCGGGCTCCGGGACAAGAATTCACCCCTCCACTTT. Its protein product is CASSGLRDKNSPLHF.